This TCR beta chain was sequenced during a study of cytomegalovirus exposure and HLA in healthy donors. The CDR3 covers 14 residues. CDR1 and CDR2 (germline): SGHRS, YFSETQ. V was pared by 4 bases and J by 3 bases, with 5 bases of the junction left unmatched. The method was immunoSEQ multiplex PCR; TCRdb's version includes in-frame clones alone and lacks a portion of them. The profile shows some 170,000 clones, roughly 91% of them singletons. The rearrangement joins TRBV5-1 to TRBJ2-7, with 9 bases lining up with TRBD1. The sequence came from a woman aged 18-29 years in good health and CMV-seropositive. Sequencing used PBMCs. CDR3 in DNA: TGCGCCAGCAGCGGTGGGACAGGGTTCTACGAGCAGTACTTC. Protein sequence: CASSGGTGFYEQYF.